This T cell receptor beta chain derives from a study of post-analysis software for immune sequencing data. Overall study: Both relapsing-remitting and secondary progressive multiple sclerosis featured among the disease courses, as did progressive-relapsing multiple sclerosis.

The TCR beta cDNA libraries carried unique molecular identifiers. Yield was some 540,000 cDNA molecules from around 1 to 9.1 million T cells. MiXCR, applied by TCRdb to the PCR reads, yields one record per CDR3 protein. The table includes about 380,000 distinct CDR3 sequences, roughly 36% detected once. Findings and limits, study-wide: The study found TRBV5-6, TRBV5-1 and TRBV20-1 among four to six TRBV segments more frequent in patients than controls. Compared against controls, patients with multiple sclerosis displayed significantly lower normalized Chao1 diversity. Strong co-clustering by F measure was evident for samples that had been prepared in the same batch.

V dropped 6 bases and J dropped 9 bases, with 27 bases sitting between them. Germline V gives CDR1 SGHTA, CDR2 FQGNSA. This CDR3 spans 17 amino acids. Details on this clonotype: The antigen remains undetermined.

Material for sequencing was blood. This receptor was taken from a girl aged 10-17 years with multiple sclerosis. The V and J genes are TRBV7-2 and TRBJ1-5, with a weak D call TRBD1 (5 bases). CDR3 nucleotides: TGTGCCAGCAGAACCTACAGCTCGAAAAGGGGTCCAGGGCCCCAGCATTTT. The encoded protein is CASRTYSSKRGPGPQHF.